The rows below give T cell receptor beta chains drawn from one sample of a study of blood T cell repertoires in COVID-19. Libraries were prepared by immunoSEQ multiplex PCR; TCRdb keeps only in-frame clonotypes and omits some of them. The table has roughly 150,000 clones, 80% to 90% seen once. Sequenced sample: PBMCs or T cells enriched from blood (not recorded which). The origin of the receptors is a man in his forties or fifties who had recovered from COVID-19. Each CDR3 is given with its conserved first and last residue. The D gene is left open where the match is weak. Not all rows give a size; the values are once, few, many and, for expanded clones, a class.

size: NA; V: TRBV14; length: 18; J: TRBJ1-1; D: TRBD1; DNA: TGTGCCAGCAGCCAAGGATTGTGGGGGACAGGGATAATGACTGAAGCTTTCTTT; CDR3: CASSQGLWGTGIMTEAFF
size: NA; V: TRBV13; length: 15; J: TRBJ1-4; D: TRBD1; DNA: TGTGCCAGCAGCTTAAGACAGGGGGCGTATGAAAAACTGTTTTTT; CDR3: CASSLRQGAYEKLFF
size: NA; V: TRBV7-2; length: 14; J: TRBJ1-2; D: NA; DNA: TGTGCCAGCAGCTTAGGGGGCATTCTATATGGCTACACCTTC; CDR3: CASSLGGILYGYTF
size: NA; V: TRBV2; length: 12; J: TRBJ2-5; D: NA; DNA: TGTGCCAGCAGACAGGAGCAAGAGACCCAGTACTTC; CDR3: CASRQEQETQYF
size: NA; V: TRBV6-2/TRBV6-3; length: 13; J: TRBJ1-1; D: NA; DNA: TGTGCCAGCAGCGACAGCTACCCAACTGAAGCTTTCTTT; CDR3: CASSDSYPTEAFF
size: NA; V: TRBV7-2; length: 16; J: TRBJ2-3; D: TRBD2; DNA: TGTGCCAGCAGTCTCCCCGCGGGGGGGCCGGCAGATACGCAGTATTTT; CDR3: CASSLPAGGPADTQYF
size: once; V: TRBV18; length: 16; J: TRBJ2-3; D: TRBD1; DNA: TGTGCCAGCTCGTCGACAGGGGGCCGACCCACAGATACGCAGTATTTT; CDR3: CASSSTGGRPTDTQYF
size: NA; V: TRBV4-3; length: 14; J: TRBJ1-6; D: NA; DNA: TGCGCCAGCAGCCAACGTACAGGAGATTCACCCCTCCACTTT; CDR3: CASSQRTGDSPLHF
size: NA; V: TRBV9; length: 14; J: TRBJ1-2; D: NA; DNA: TGTGCCAGCAGCGTAGTAGGGAGGATAGATGGCTACACCTTC; CDR3: CASSVVGRIDGYTF
size: NA; V: TRBV2; length: 15; J: TRBJ1-4; D: TRBD1; DNA: TGTGCCAGCAGTGAAATGACAGGGACGGAGGAAAAACTGTTTTTT; CDR3: CASSEMTGTEEKLFF
size: NA; V: TRBV7-2; length: 14; J: TRBJ2-5; D: NA; DNA: TGTGCCAGCAGCTTAGTCGGGGGAACCGAGACCCAGTACTTC; CDR3: CASSLVGGTETQYF
size: NA; V: TRBV7-2; length: 13; J: TRBJ1-2; D: TRBD1; DNA: TGTGCCAGCAGTCGACAGGGGTCCTATGGCTACACCTTC; CDR3: CASSRQGSYGYTF
size: NA; V: TRBV19; length: 13; J: TRBJ1-1; D: NA; DNA: TGTGCCAGTAGTTGGGCCGAGAACACTGAAGCTTTCTTT; CDR3: CASSWAENTEAFF
size: NA; V: TRBV5-1; length: 16; J: TRBJ2-3; D: NA; DNA: TGCGCCAGCAGCTTGGATTCAGGGTATAGCACAGATACGCAGTATTTT; CDR3: CASSLDSGYSTDTQYF
size: NA; V: TRBV27; length: 15; J: TRBJ2-2; D: TRBD1; DNA: TGTGCCAGCAGTTTAAACAGGGGCGGCACCGGGGAGCTGTTTTTT; CDR3: CASSLNRGGTGELFF
size: NA; V: TRBV4-3; length: 19; J: TRBJ2-2; D: TRBD2; DNA: TGCGCCAGCAGCCAAGAAGTCTTCGGCAGCGGGGGGGCCGCCGGGGAGCTGTTTTTT; CDR3: CASSQEVFGSGGAAGELFF
size: NA; V: TRBV30; length: 15; J: TRBJ1-3; D: NA; DNA: TGTGCCTGGATACGACAGGTCTACTCTGGAAACACCATATATTTT; CDR3: CAWIRQVYSGNTIYF
size: NA; V: TRBV18; length: 15; J: TRBJ2-5; D: TRBD2; DNA: TGTGCCAGCTCACCAACTAGCGGGAGCCAAGAGACCCAGTACTTC; CDR3: CASSPTSGSQETQYF
size: NA; V: TRBV2; length: 15; J: TRBJ2-2; D: TRBD1; DNA: TGTGCCAGCAGTGACCGGGACAGGGTGACCGGGGAGCTGTTTTTT; CDR3: CASSDRDRVTGELFF
size: NA; V: TRBV11-1; length: 12; J: TRBJ1-2; D: NA; DNA: TGTGCCAGCAGCCTCGTCGGGGATGGCTACACCTTC; CDR3: CASSLVGDGYTF
size: NA; V: TRBV7-2; length: 16; J: TRBJ2-3; D: TRBD2; DNA: TGTGCCAGCAGCGCGGGACTAGCGGGCGGCACAGATACGCAGTATTTT; CDR3: CASSAGLAGGTDTQYF
size: NA; V: TRBV27; length: 13; J: TRBJ1-3; D: NA; DNA: TGTGCCAGCAGTAAAGACTTAGGAAACACCATATATTTT; CDR3: CASSKDLGNTIYF
size: NA; V: TRBV28; length: 16; J: TRBJ1-4; D: NA; DNA: TGTGCCAGCAGTTCAGGGATCATCGCCACTAATGAAAAACTGTTTTTT; CDR3: CASSSGIIATNEKLFF
size: NA; V: TRBV6-5; length: 14; J: TRBJ1-2; D: NA; DNA: TGTGCCAGCTCAAAGGGGGGGATACCCTATGGCTACACCTTC; CDR3: CASSKGGIPYGYTF
size: NA; V: TRBV5-1; length: 16; J: TRBJ2-2; D: NA; DNA: TGCGCCAGCAGCTTGGCGACGGGAGTCAGGACCGGGGAGCTGTTTTTT; CDR3: CASSLATGVRTGELFF
size: NA; V: TRBV6-1; length: 12; J: TRBJ1-2; D: NA; DNA: TGTGCCAGCAGTGAGTCTTACTATGGCTACACCTTC; CDR3: CASSESYYGYTF
size: NA; V: TRBV18; length: 15; J: TRBJ2-5; D: TRBD2; DNA: TGTGCCAGCTCACCACAGGGAGGGGCCCAAGAGACCCAGTACTTC; CDR3: CASSPQGGAQETQYF
size: NA; V: TRBV5-1; length: 16; J: TRBJ1-1; D: NA; DNA: TGCGCCAGCAGCCCGAATTACAGGGAGGGGCACACTGAAGCTTTCTTT; CDR3: CASSPNYREGHTEAFF
size: NA; V: TRBV19; length: 13; J: TRBJ2-3; D: NA; DNA: TGTGCCAGTAGTATAATCGGCACAGATACGCAGTATTTT; CDR3: CASSIIGTDTQYF
size: NA; V: TRBV2; length: 13; J: TRBJ1-6; D: NA; DNA: TGTGCCAGCCTAGGATCTCCTAATTCACCCCTCCACTTT; CDR3: CASLGSPNSPLHF
size: NA; V: TRBV14; length: 15; J: TRBJ2-7; D: NA; DNA: TGTGCCAGCAGCCGGGCGCCGGGACTTTCCTACGAGCAGTACTTC; CDR3: CASSRAPGLSYEQYF
size: NA; V: TRBV19; length: 16; J: TRBJ1-1; D: TRBD1; DNA: TGTGCCAGTAGACGTCCCGGGACAGGGCTGAACACTGAAGCTTTCTTT; CDR3: CASRRPGTGLNTEAFF
size: NA; V: TRBV6-2/TRBV6-3; length: 17; J: TRBJ2-1; D: TRBD2; DNA: TGTGCCAGCAGTTCCGGGACTAGCGGGAAATCCTACAATGAGCAGTTCTTC; CDR3: CASSSGTSGKSYNEQFF
size: NA; V: TRBV30; length: 15; J: TRBJ2-2; D: NA; DNA: TGTGCCTGGAGGGCACCCAGTTCGAACACCGGGGAGCTGTTTTTT; CDR3: CAWRAPSSNTGELFF
size: once; V: TRBV14; length: 16; J: TRBJ1-6; D: NA; DNA: TGTGCCAGCAGCCAAGACTTGGGGCGCTGGAATTCACCCCTCCACTTT; CDR3: CASSQDLGRWNSPLHF
size: NA; V: TRBV15; length: 16; J: TRBJ1-6; D: TRBD1; DNA: TGTGCCACCAGCAGAGACCCGGGACAGAAAAATTCACCCCTCCACTTT; CDR3: CATSRDPGQKNSPLHF
size: NA; V: TRBV12-3/TRBV12-4; length: 12; J: TRBJ1-1; D: NA; DNA: TGTGCCAGCAAGCGTCTGGACACTGAAGCTTTCTTT; CDR3: CASKRLDTEAFF
size: NA; V: TRBV6-5; length: 15; J: TRBJ2-7; D: NA; DNA: TGTGCCAGCGTAAGGGCGATGACTAGGTCTTACGAGCAGTACTTC; CDR3: CASVRAMTRSYEQYF
size: NA; V: TRBV10-3; length: 15; J: TRBJ1-6; D: TRBD1; DNA: TGTGCCATCAGTGAAAGGACAGGGGGTTATTCACCCCTCCACTTT; CDR3: CAISERTGGYSPLHF
size: NA; V: TRBV30; length: 14; J: TRBJ1-3; D: NA; DNA: TGTGCCTCCGCAGGGTGGTATGCGGGAAACACCATATATTTT; CDR3: CASAGWYAGNTIYF
size: NA; V: TRBV11-3; length: 12; J: TRBJ2-7; D: TRBD1; DNA: TGTGCCAGCAGCCGCACAGGGGGCGAGCAGTACTTC; CDR3: CASSRTGGEQYF
size: NA; V: TRBV7-9; length: 14; J: TRBJ2-5; D: TRBD2; DNA: TGTGCCAGCAGTTTTAGCGGGAGCAGGGAGACCCAGTACTTC; CDR3: CASSFSGSRETQYF
size: NA; V: TRBV5-1; length: 17; J: TRBJ1-6; D: TRBD1; DNA: TGCGCCAGCAGCTCCCGGACAGGGGGCTCCTATAATTCACCCCTCCACTTT; CDR3: CASSSRTGGSYNSPLHF
size: NA; V: TRBV4-3; length: 15; J: TRBJ2-5; D: NA; DNA: TGCGCCAGCAGCCAGGCAGCTAGGGGCCAAGAGACCCAGTACTTC; CDR3: CASSQAARGQETQYF
size: NA; V: TRBV2; length: 17; J: TRBJ1-4; D: NA; DNA: TGTGCCAGCAGTGAAGTGTTCGGGGGGCCGGGTAATGAAAAACTGTTTTTT; CDR3: CASSEVFGGPGNEKLFF
size: NA; V: TRBV30; length: 15; J: TRBJ1-5; D: NA; DNA: TGTGCCTGGAGTGTACTGCAGGGTCCCAATCAGCCCCAGCATTTT; CDR3: CAWSVLQGPNQPQHF
size: NA; V: TRBV7-2; length: 13; J: TRBJ1-3; D: NA; DNA: TGTGCCAGCAGGGGGGCGGGTGGAAACACCATATATTTT; CDR3: CASRGAGGNTIYF
size: NA; V: TRBV5-5; length: 14; J: TRBJ1-1; D: NA; DNA: TGTGCCAGCAGCTTGTCGGGGTTCGAGGCTGAAGCTTTCTTT; CDR3: CASSLSGFEAEAFF
size: NA; V: TRBV6-2/TRBV6-3; length: 17; J: TRBJ1-5; D: TRBD1; DNA: TGTGCCAGCAGTTCCCCGGGACAGGGGGAACAGGATCAGCCCCAGCATTTT; CDR3: CASSSPGQGEQDQPQHF
size: once; V: TRBV4-1; length: 15; J: TRBJ1-2; D: NA; DNA: TGCGCCAGCAGCCAAGATCCCAGGGCAAACTATGGCTACACCTTC; CDR3: CASSQDPRANYGYTF
size: NA; V: TRBV7-2; length: 15; J: TRBJ2-7; D: NA; DNA: TGTGCCAGCAGCGCGGGGGGACAGGGATCCTACGAGCAGTACTTC; CDR3: CASSAGGQGSYEQYF
size: NA; V: TRBV14; length: 13; J: TRBJ1-2; D: NA; DNA: TGTGCCAGCAGCCAAGGAGGGTCATATGGCTACACCTTC; CDR3: CASSQGGSYGYTF
size: NA; V: TRBV6-2/TRBV6-3; length: 17; J: TRBJ1-2; D: NA; DNA: TGTGCCAGCAGGCCTCCGGATCGAGCCGGGTCACTCTATGGCTACACCTTC; CDR3: CASRPPDRAGSLYGYTF